Below, 17 T cell receptor beta chains from the same sample are listed, as sequenced in a study of blood T cell repertoires in COVID-19. TCRdb's copy holds only in-frame clones and misses some; the assay was immunoSEQ multiplex PCR. The sample gives 80,000 or so clones, roughly 90% of which show up once; less than 2.5% is in the top ten. Sequenced sample: peripheral blood. The receptors derive from a middle-aged man with acute or convalescent COVID-19.

This clone was observed a single time. The CDR3 here is CASSPSGTYNEQFF. CDR3 bases: TGTGCCAGCAGCCCGAGTGGGACTTACAATGAGCAGTTCTTC. J is TRBJ2-1 and V is TRBV7-2, with D perhaps TRBD2 (6 bases). Trimming took 5 bases from V and 4 from J, leaving 12 bases between them. The CDR3 spans 14 residues. Germline V lookup: CDR1 SGHTA, CDR2 FQGNSA. The full variable domain, its missing parts supplied by reference TRBV7-2 and TRBJ2-1, is GAGVSQSPSNKVTEKGKDVELRCDPISGHTALYWYRQSLGQGLEFLIYFQGNSAPDKSGLPSDRFSAERTGGSVSTLTIQRTQQEDSAVYLCASSPSGTYNEQFFGPGTRLTVL.

The CDR3 nucleotides read TGTGCCAGCAGCTTAATATCCAGGGATGACTATGGCTACACCTTC. Protein sequence: CASSLISRDDYGYTF. V and J are TRBV7-2 and TRBJ1-2; the D gene is possibly TRBD1 (5 bases). Germline values: CDR1 SGHTA, CDR2 FQGNSA. V was cut by 2 bases and J by 3 bases, with 13 bases left in between. This CDR3 has 15 residues.

The CDR3 protein is CASSFGGRPQWFF. The CDR3, as DNA: TGTGCCAGCAGCTTCGGGGGGCGGCCGCAGTGGTTCTTC. The chain recombines TRBV13 with TRBJ2-1; the D gene is possibly TRBD2 (7 bases). Trimming removed 3 bases at V and 15 bases at J, with 18 bases between. In germline, CDR1 is PRHDT, CDR2 FYEKMQ (reference sequence). CDR3 length equals 13 residues.

The V call is TRBV5-1, the J call TRBJ2-1, with TRBD1 matching 9 bases. V gave up 3 bases and J gave up 6 bases; unmatched junction bases: 7. The CDR3 sequence is 15 residues long. Germline CDR1 reads SGHRS; CDR2 reads YFSETQ. The CDR3 here is CASSSGTGRGNEQFF. CDR3 DNA sequence: TGCGCCAGCAGCTCAGGGACAGGGAGGGGCAATGAGCAGTTCTTC.

The table lists this clone with a few counts. This chain uses TRBV5-1 with TRBJ2-5; D gene unclear. The germline gives CDR1 SGHRS, CDR2 YFSETQ. The CDR3 is 14 residues long. The V end lost 3 bases, the J end lost 5 bases, and 14 bases lay between the germline ends. The CDR3 sequence is CASSSQTIWETQYF. CDR3 nucleotide sequence: TGCGCCAGCAGCTCGCAGACAATTTGGGAGACCCAGTACTTC.

V is TRBV3-1 (or the pseudogene TRBV3-2) and J is TRBJ1-1, with TRBD1 matching over 7 bases. Germline loops: CDR1 LGHDT, CDR2 YNNKEL (reference sequence). The CDR3 is 15 residues long. Trimming at V came to 1 base and at J to 4 bases, leaving 6 bases not matched to a gene. This CDR3 is CASSQGAGGFTEAFF. CDR3 sequence (DNA): TGTGCCAGCAGCCAAGGGGCAGGGGGTTTCACTGAAGCTTTCTTT.

The chain is built from TRBV19 and TRBJ2-7; TRBD1 agrees at 9 bases. The CDR3 sequence is 15 residues long. V was clipped by 3 bases and J by 5 bases; unmatched bases: 8. Germline-derived CDR1 and CDR2 are LNHDA and SQIVND (reference sequence). Here the CDR3 reads CASSMRPGQGNEQYF. The CDR3 DNA sequence: TGTGCCAGTAGTATGAGGCCGGGACAGGGTAACGAGCAGTACTTC.

This clone was seen only once. The chain combines TRBV7-2 with TRBJ1-1; D is undetermined. The CDR3 extends over 16 amino acids. V was shortened by 5 bases and J by 3 bases, with 19 bases between the two germline ends. Germline V gene lookup returns CDR1 SGHTA and CDR2 FQGNSA. The CDR3 DNA follows: TGTGCCAGCAGCCCCGCCCATTCGGGTCCTCACACTGAAGCTTTCTTT. Encoded protein: CASSPAHSGPHTEAFF.

The chain joins TRBV18 to TRBJ1-1; D ambiguous. The germline V gene encodes CDR1 KGHSH and CDR2 LQKENI. With 2 bases removed from V and 0 bases from J, the gap between germline ends came to 10 bases. The CDR3 loop spans 15 amino acids. CDR3 sequence reads: CASSPNPPMNTEAFF. Written as DNA, the CDR3 is TGTGCCAGCTCACCAAATCCACCTATGAACACTGAAGCTTTCTTT.

CDR3 region: CASSLGAEQFF. DNA of the CDR3: TGTGCCAGCAGCTTAGGGGCTGAGCAGTTCTTC. The chain joins TRBV7-2 to TRBJ2-1; no reliable D call. Germline V CDR1 and CDR2: SGHTA, FQGNSA. Trimming cost V 1 base and J 9 bases, with 4 bases left between them. The CDR3 contains 11 residues.

The CDR3 sequence: CASSRQGTDTQYF. The CDR3 coding sequence is TGTGCCAGCAGCCGACAGGGGACGGATACGCAGTATTTT. The J gene is TRBJ2-3, the V gene TRBV7-2, with TRBD1 identical over 8 bases. V shed 5 bases, J shed 6 bases, and the junction held 4 bases outside the gene matches. Germline V lookup: CDR1 SGHTA, CDR2 FQGNSA. The CDR3 contains 13 residues.

The genes are TRBV10-2 and TRBJ2-2, with D hard to call. The V gene lost 4 bases and the J gene lost 8 bases, with 8 bases spanning the gap. The CDR3 has 12 residues. CDR1 and CDR2 from the germline V gene are WSHSY and SAAADI. This CDR3 is CASSAIDGELFF. DNA for the CDR3: TGCGCCAGCAGTGCTATTGATGGGGAGCTGTTTTTT.

For the CDR3, the DNA is TGTGCCAGCAACTGGGACAGGGGGAATCAGCCCCAGCATTTT. Its translation: CASNWDRGNQPQHF. The chain links TRBV6-5 to TRBJ1-5, with 11 bases fitting TRBD1. CDR3 size: 14 residues. The V gene end was trimmed by 7 bases and the J gene end by 4 bases; junction bases not matched to a gene: 3. Germline V gene sequence: CDR1 MNHEY, CDR2 SVGAGI.

The J gene is TRBJ1-4, the V gene TRBV7-9; a possible D gene is TRBD1 (5 bases). Trimming cost V 5 bases and J 6 bases, with 19 bases left between them. Germline-derived CDR1 and CDR2 are SEHNR and FQNEAQ (reference sequence). The CDR3 spans 16 residues. CDR3 DNA: TGTGCCAGCAGCCCACGACAGCTTGATGGGGATGAAAAACTGTTTTTT. Translating it yields CASSPRQLDGDEKLFF.

The chain carries TRBV4-1 and TRBJ2-5; 16 bases fit TRBD2. Trimming took 0 bases from V and 4 from J; bases not matched to a gene: 8. The CDR3 spans 19 residues. Germline assignment: CDR1 MGHRA and CDR2 YSYEKL. For the CDR3, the DNA is TGCGCCAGCAGCCAAGATGGGGGACTAGCGGGAGGGATAAGAGAGACCCAGTACTTC. It translates to CASSQDGGLAGGIRETQYF.

The chain uses TRBV18 and TRBJ2-6; 8 nucleotides match TRBD2. The germline gives CDR1 KGHSH, CDR2 LQKENI. The ends lost 6 bases at V and 2 bases at J; junction bases unmatched: 12. The CDR3 covers 18 residues. DNA for the CDR3: TGTGCCAGCTCCCAAACCCATAGCGGGGTCCCTGGGGCCAACGTCCTGACTTTC. It codes for CASSQTHSGVPGANVLTF.

The rearrangement links TRBV4-1 to TRBJ2-1, with 14 bases matching TRBD2. The CDR3 sequence is 18 residues long. Germline loops: CDR1 MGHRA, CDR2 YSYEKL. Trimming removed 1 base from V and 8 bases from J; junction bases left unmatched: 10. The CDR3 is CASSQAGLAGGHRDEQFF. DNA of the CDR3: TGCGCCAGCAGCCAAGCCGGACTAGCGGGGGGTCACCGTGATGAGCAGTTCTTC.